A single sample gave rise to the 23 T cell receptor beta chains below, sequenced in a study of control samples from healthy donors and cancer patients. Here immunoSEQ multiplex PCR was the method, and the copy in TCRdb shows in-frame clones only, minus some. Seen here are roughly 120,000 clones, approximately 90% observed once, and the top ten hold about 2.1%. The sequenced sample was blood. These receptors were taken from an older woman in good health.

The J gene is TRBJ1-2, the V gene TRBV27; D remains ambiguous. The germline V gene has CDR1 MNHEY and CDR2 SMNVEV (reference sequence). The CDR3 has 14 residues. Trimming removed 3 bases at V and 7 bases at J, with 15 bases between. The CDR3 protein is CASSFWQTGAGYTF. Written as DNA, the CDR3 is TGTGCCAGCAGTTTCTGGCAGACCGGTGCTGGCTACACCTTC.

The chain combines TRBV2 with TRBJ1-1, with 7 bases fitting TRBD1. The J segment lost 0 bases and the V segment lost 1 base, leaving 8 bases of the junction unmatched. Germline loops: CDR1 SNHLY, CDR2 FYNNEI. The CDR3 spans 17 residues. In DNA form, the CDR3 reads TGTGCCAGCAGTGAAGACAGGGGCCTAATCCTGAACACTGAAGCTTTCTTT. Translating it yields CASSEDRGLILNTEAFF.

This rearrangement joins TRBV11-2 to TRBJ1-3; no clear D gene. Trimming took 7 bases from V and 3 from J, leaving 13 bases between them. From germline, CDR1 is SGHAT and CDR2 FQNNGV. The CDR3 runs to 14 residues. This chain's CDR3 is CASTDIGFGNTIYF. DNA for the CDR3: TGTGCCAGCACCGACATAGGGTTTGGAAACACCATATATTTT.

This chain joins TRBV5-6 and TRBJ1-2; D is unresolved. Germline assignment: CDR1 SGHDT and CDR2 YYEEEE. The CDR3 contains 12 residues. V was shortened by 1 base and J by 7 bases, with 8 bases between the two germline ends. The CDR3 DNA is TGTGCCAGCAGCTTGACGCGGGTTGGCTACACCTTC. Translating it yields CASSLTRVGYTF.

This chain connects TRBV20-1 to TRBJ2-3, with 9 nucleotides matching TRBD2. Trimming at V came to 3 bases and at J to 3 bases, leaving 7 bases not matched to a gene. The V gene's germline CDR1 is DFQATT and CDR2 SNEGSKA (reference sequence). The CDR3 totals 15 residues. CDR3 in amino acids: CSASGLAGKTDTQYF. The CDR3 DNA reads as TGCAGTGCTAGTGGTCTAGCGGGGAAGACAGATACGCAGTATTTT.

The J gene is TRBJ1-2, the V gene TRBV6-5, with a possible D match to TRBD1 (5 bases). V lost 2 bases and J 8 bases, leaving 15 bases between the germline ends. CDR1 and CDR2 from the germline V gene are MNHEY and SVGAGI. The CDR3 sequence is 14 residues long. The CDR3 region is CASSYETAPGGYTF. In DNA, the CDR3 is TGTGCCAGCAGTTACGAGACAGCCCCTGGAGGCTACACCTTC.

This clone was seen a single time. V is TRBV2 and J is TRBJ2-7; 9 bases map to TRBD1. CDR1 SNHLY and CDR2 FYNNEI come from the germline V gene. The CDR3 covers 14 residues. V lost 8 bases to trimming and J lost 3 bases; unmatched junction nucleotides: 8. CDR3 loop: CASLTGTGFYEQYF. The DNA of the CDR3 is TGTGCCAGCTTAACCGGGACAGGGTTCTACGAGCAGTACTTC.

The V and J genes are TRBV10-3 and TRBJ1-1; perhaps TRBD1 as D (6 bases). Germline-derived CDR1 and CDR2 are ENHRY and SYGVKD. With 4 bases removed from V and 2 bases from J, the gap between germline ends came to 8 bases. The CDR3 has 13 residues. In nucleotides, the CDR3 is TGTGCCATCAGTGCCAGGGGTAACACTGAAGCTTTCTTT. This encodes CAISARGNTEAFF.

This chain links TRBV5-3 with TRBJ2-1; 7 bases line up with TRBD1. TRBV5-3 falls under the ORF class, with uncertain function. The J segment lost 0 bases and the V segment lost 4 bases, leaving 13 bases of the junction unmatched. The CDR3 runs to 18 residues. CDR3 sequence: CARSARGRPPSSYNEQFF. The CDR3 nucleotides read TGTGCCAGAAGCGCAAGGGGGCGGCCCCCGAGCTCCTACAATGAGCAGTTCTTC.

This chain connects TRBV7-9 to TRBJ1-1; 7 bases agree with TRBD1. The CDR3 runs to 15 residues. In germline, CDR1 is SEHNR, CDR2 FQNEAQ (reference sequence). The V and J ends lost 5 bases and 4 bases, in that order; junction bases with no gene match: 10. The CDR3: CASSPGGGRFTEAFF. The DNA of the CDR3 is TGTGCCAGCAGCCCCGGAGGGGGCCGTTTCACTGAAGCTTTCTTT.

This chain connects TRBV9 to TRBJ2-7, with 9 bases identical to TRBD1. The CDR3 consists of 15 residues. The V and J ends lost 0 bases and 3 bases, in that order; junction bases with no gene match: 4. Per germline, CDR1 SGDLS and CDR2 YYNGEE. CDR3 nucleotide sequence: TGTGCCAGCAGCGTAGGACAGGGGGGGATCTACGAGCAGTACTTC. It encodes CASSVGQGGIYEQYF.

The chain recombines TRBV5-1 with TRBJ1-5, with D tentatively TRBD1 (6 bases). The CDR3 runs to 17 residues. The germline CDR1 and CDR2 sequences are SGHRS and YFSETQ. V dropped 3 bases and J dropped 0 bases, with 16 bases sitting between them. The CDR3 nucleotides are TGCGCCAGCAGCTCCCCCGCCGGGACAATTAGCAATCAGCCCCAGCATTTT. This encodes CASSSPAGTISNQPQHF.

The DNA of the CDR3 is TGTGCCAGTAGTATTCGGACGGCTAATGAAAAACTGTTTTTT. This sequence encodes CASSIRTANEKLFF. The J gene is TRBJ1-4, the V gene TRBV19, with unresolved D. With 3 bases removed from V and 3 bases from J, the gap between germline ends came to 8 bases. The CDR3 has 14 residues. Looked up from germline, CDR1 is LNHDA and CDR2 is SQIVND (reference sequence).

The chain links TRBV4-2 to TRBJ1-5, with a weak D call TRBD1 (5 bases). CDR1 is LGHNA and CDR2 is YNFKEQ in the germline V gene. The CDR3 has 17 amino acids. Trimming shortened V by 1 base and J by 6 bases, and 19 bases separated the two germline ends. For the CDR3, the DNA is TGTGCCAGCAGCCAAGGCGGGGGGGATGCCTTGGGTCAGCCCCAGCATTTT. Protein: CASSQGGGDALGQPQHF.

V is TRBV25-1 and J is TRBJ1-1; the match to TRBD1 covers 7 bases. Germline-derived CDR1 and CDR2 are MGHDK and SYGVNS. This CDR3 has 14 amino acids. The J segment lost 4 bases and the V segment lost 3 bases, leaving 5 bases of the junction unmatched. CDR3 region: CASSETGIFTEAFF. CDR3 nucleotides: TGTGCCAGCAGTGAGACAGGGATATTCACTGAAGCTTTCTTT.

In regard to this clone: Other DNA sequences in the sample encode the same CDR3. This chain connects TRBV10-3 to TRBJ1-6, with 9 positions matching TRBD1. Germline V gene data show CDR1 as ENHRY and CDR2 as SYGVKD. This CDR3 region has 16 residues. J lost 2 bases, V lost 2 bases, and 1 base had no gene match. CDR3 sequence: CAISERTGAYNSPLHF. CDR3 coding DNA: TGTGCCATCAGTGAGCGGACAGGGGCCTATAATTCACCCCTCCACTTT.

The genes are TRBV2 and TRBJ1-6; possible D gene TRBD1, 5 bases. Germline V gives CDR1 SNHLY, CDR2 FYNNEI. V gave up 6 bases and J gave up 7 bases, with 13 bases separating them. The CDR3 spans 14 residues. In DNA, the CDR3 is TGTGCCAGCAGCTTAGACGGGACCAATTCACCCCTCCACTTT. Translating gives CASSLDGTNSPLHF.

V gene TRBV27 combines with J gene TRBJ1-1, with D possibly matching TRBD1 (6 bases). V was shortened by 7 bases and J by 2 bases, with 14 bases between the two germline ends. The germline V gene encodes CDR1 MNHEY and CDR2 SMNVEV (reference sequence). The CDR3 has 14 amino acids. Written as DNA, the CDR3 is TGTGCCAGCACCTCAACAGGGTTAAACACTGAAGCTTTCTTT. Translating it yields CASTSTGLNTEAFF.

V is TRBV12-3 or TRBV12-4 and J is TRBJ1-5, with 7 nucleotides matching TRBD1. V shed 8 bases, J shed 5 bases, and the junction held 3 bases outside the gene matches. The CDR3 runs to 12 residues. The CDR3 sequence is CASRGGYQPQHF. CDR3 nucleotides: TGTGCCAGCCGAGGGGGCTATCAGCCCCAGCATTTT.

The genes are TRBV5-6 and TRBJ2-3; TRBD2 matches 9 bases. The CDR3 consists of 12 residues. V lost 0 bases to trimming and J lost 14 bases; unmatched junction nucleotides: 4. Germline values: CDR1 SGHDT, CDR2 YYEEEE. The CDR3: CASSLASGGMYF. The CDR3 coding sequence is TGTGCCAGCAGCTTGGCCAGCGGGGGGATGTATTTT.

This clone was observed a few times. CDR3 DNA: TGTGCCAGCAGTGACAGGGGGATTTCACCCCTCCACTTT. Translating it yields CASSDRGISPLHF. J is TRBJ1-6 and V is TRBV2, with 7 bases that match TRBD1. Germline V gene sequence: CDR1 SNHLY, CDR2 FYNNEI. This CDR3 comprises 13 residues. Trimming at V came to 3 bases and at J to 9 bases, leaving 2 bases not matched to a gene. The variable domain in full, completed from reference TRBV2 and TRBJ1-6, reads EPEVTQTPSHQVTQMGQEVILRCVPISNHLYFYWYRQILGQKVEFLVSFYNNEISEKSEIFDDQFSVERPDGSNFTLKIRSTKLEDSAMYFCASSDRGISPLHFGNGTRLTVT.

This clone was observed a handful of times. This rearrangement joins TRBV7-2 to TRBJ1-5; possible D gene TRBD1, 5 bases. CDR3 length equals 16 residues. The V end was cut by 4 bases, the J end by 3 bases, with 16 bases between. The germline gives CDR1 SGHTA, CDR2 FQGNSA. The CDR3, as DNA: TGTGCCAGCAGCTCCCCCTCGGGGCAGGACAATCAGCCCCAGCATTTT. Translated: CASSSPSGQDNQPQHF. Variable domain in full (rest from reference TRBV7-2 and TRBJ1-5): GAGVSQSPSNKVTEKGKDVELRCDPISGHTALYWYRQSLGQGLEFLIYFQGNSAPDKSGLPSDRFSAERTGGSVSTLTIQRTQQEDSAVYLCASSSPSGQDNQPQHFGDGTRLSIL.

CDR3 in amino acids: CASSWTVAGNQPQHF. CDR3 sequence (DNA): TGTGCCAGCAGCTGGACAGTCGCGGGCAATCAGCCCCAGCATTTT. The chain joins TRBV6-2 or TRBV6-3 to TRBJ1-5; perhaps TRBD1 as D (6 bases). The CDR3 covers 15 residues. Germline CDR1 is MNHEY and CDR2 is SVGEGT. The V and J ends lost 6 bases and 2 bases respectively, with 14 bases between them.